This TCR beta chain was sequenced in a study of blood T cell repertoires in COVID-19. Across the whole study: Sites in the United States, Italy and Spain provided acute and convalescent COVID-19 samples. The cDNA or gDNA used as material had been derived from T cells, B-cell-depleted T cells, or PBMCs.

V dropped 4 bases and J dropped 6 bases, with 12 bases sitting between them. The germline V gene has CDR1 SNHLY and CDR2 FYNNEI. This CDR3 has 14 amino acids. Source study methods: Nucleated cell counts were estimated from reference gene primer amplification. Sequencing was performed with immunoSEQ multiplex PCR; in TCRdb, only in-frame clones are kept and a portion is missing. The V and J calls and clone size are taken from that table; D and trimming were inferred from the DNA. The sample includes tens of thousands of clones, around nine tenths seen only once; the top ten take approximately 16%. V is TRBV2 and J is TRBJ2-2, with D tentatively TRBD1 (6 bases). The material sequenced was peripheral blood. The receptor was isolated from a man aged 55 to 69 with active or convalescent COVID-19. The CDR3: CASSVEGGSGELFF. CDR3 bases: TGTGCCAGCAGTGTAGAAGGGGGATCCGGGGAGCTGTTTTTT.